The present TCR beta chain was sequenced within a study of blood T cells in healthy people across ages (dated by TCRdb to 2015 to 2017). With respect to the entire study: In model experiments, roughly one uniquely barcoded TCR beta cDNA molecule per two T cells was captured by template switching. Age-related changes in TCR beta repertoire diversity were measured in the study by deep sequencing normalized with unique cDNA molecular identifiers. The donors were divided into four age groups: young (average around 17 years), middle-aged (roughly 42), aged (about 61) and long-lived (82). To avoid experimental bias, donors of different ages were distributed randomly across sequencing lanes. Two additional independent replicas of 1 million unique cDNA reads from the same blood draw were analyzed for two donors (one aged 18 to 30 and one aged 80 or older). Broad study findings and their caveats: There was a strong correlation between observed TCR beta diversity and the percentage of naive T cells measured by flow cytometry. Compared with the aged group, the long-lived group had more naive CD4+ T cells, fewer expanded clones and increased TCR diversity, suggesting age selection. Because profiling used bulk unsorted PBMCs, naive and antigen-experienced compartments could not be compared conclusively. Observed TCR beta diversity per million T cells fell roughly linearly with age, and a significant reduction was already apparent by age about 36. Total diversity estimates from one million sequenced T cells were considered lower bounds and underestimates. Because the CMV infection status of the donors was unknown, age-related changes in expanded clonotypes may potentially have been confounded.

A word on this clonotype: This receptor's antigen is unknown. Base qualities are not recorded, but no much larger clone differs from it by a single base.

Receptor libraries were prepared by 5' RACE. Sequencing was carried out with an Illumina HiSeq 2500. A second 7 to 11 cycle PCR used a sample-barcoded 5' primer and a J-beta primer mix. A template-switch 5' adaptor carrying 12 random nucleotides introduced a unique molecular identifier onto each TCR beta cDNA molecule. Each sample yielded at least 2.5 million CDR3-containing paired-end reads. First-strand cDNA synthesis was performed from all RNA using the Mint cDNA synthesis kit, with priming by a TRBC-specific oligonucleotide. Following uracil-DNA glycosylase treatment, all cDNA underwent a first 18-cycle PCR with the universal primers M1SS and BC2_uni_R. The authors' pipeline ran thus. For normalization, 1 million high-quality reads, each with a distinct molecular identifier, were randomly selected from each sample. Instead of being binned into consensus sequences, reads with shared molecular identifiers were discarded. MiTCR, with a Q25 quality threshold and the strictest error-elimination algorithm, was used for CDR3 identification, clonotype clustering and error correction. Lower-bound total TCR beta diversity was estimated with a nonparametric unseen species model using Euler transformation. Using fastp trimming at Q25 and MiXCR clonotype assembly, TCRdb reanalyzed the public sequencing data and kept in-frame beta chains. Duplicate CDR3 protein sequences are folded into a single record with the most common DNA and genes. The V and J calls follow TCRdb's processing rather than the paper's. Here the sample has over 1,500,000 distinct CDR3 sequences; roughly 49% occur a single time. Approximately 2.1% of the sample comes from the top ten.

The 35 to 40 donors, aged 6 to 90 years, were systemically healthy Caucasian individuals from Russia. Approximately 9.3 milliliters of peripheral blood were collected from each donor into EDTA-treated Vacutainer tubes. Ficoll-Paque density-gradient centrifugation was used to isolate PBMCs, with at least 6 million per sample. Trizol reagent was used to extract total RNA from PBMCs, with at least 5.5 micrograms per sample. For every donor, flow cytometry on a PBMC aliquot measured the percentage of naive CD45RAhigh/CD27high T cells. Taken from the germline V gene (reference sequence), the CDR1 and CDR2 loops are DFQATT and SNEGSKA. V and J are truncated by 0 bases and 7 bases respectively, leaving an intervening sequence of 15 bases. Reading from cysteine to phenylalanine, the CDR3 counts 14 amino acids. Of all the DNA, just the CDR3 is kept, 42 bases in frame from base 1.

This TCR was recovered from a woman aged 40 to 50 in good health. The source material was blood. Rearrangement joined TRBV20-1 to TRBJ1-2, with a weak D call of TRBD1 (6 bases match). The CDR3 region: CSARDAARGLGYTF. Here is the DNA: TGCAGTGCTAGAGATGCGGCCAGGGGTCTTGGCTACACCTTC.